This T cell receptor (beta chain) was recovered during a study of glioma-infiltrating T cells after dendritic cell vaccination. CDR1 and CDR2 (germline): LNHDA, SQIVND (reference sequence). The CDR3 sequence is 14 residues long. The germline V and J ends were trimmed by 6 bases and 1 base, with 12 bases remaining between them. Only patients with spare fresh-frozen tumor and over two years of follow-up were included. Input was 2 ug genomic DNA, or all available if less. Amplification used 60 V beta primers and 13 J beta primers. Some clones are missing from TCRdb's copy, which holds only in-frame ones; the method was immunoSEQ multiplex PCR. The data show about 30,000 clones, with 85% to 95% seen just once and roughly 2.3% held by the top ten. Regarding this clone: Its antigen is currently unknown.

Study-wide findings and caveats: Higher pretreatment TIL content predicted longer progression-free time and survival.

The rearrangement links TRBV19 to TRBJ1-1; D is possibly TRBD1 (6 bases). The receptor comes from a human donor with glioblastoma. The starting material was blood, obtained before dendritic cell vaccination. CDR3 protein: CASSIDRTNTEAFF. The CDR3 bases are TGTGCCAGTAGCATCGACAGGACGAACACTGAAGCTTTCTTT. The entire variable domain, with the rest obtained from reference TRBV19 and TRBJ1-1, is as follows: DGGITQSPKYLFRKEGQNVTLSCEQNLNHDAMYWYRQDPGQGLRLIYYSQIVNDFQKGDIAEGYSVSREKKESFPLTVTSAQKNPTAFYLCASSIDRTNTEAFFGQGTRLTVV.